Presented here are 15 T cell receptor beta chains from one specimen sequenced in a study of CD8+CD57+ T cells in acquired aplastic anemia. Sequencing was done on patients that had shown CD8+CD57+ cell expansion by flow cytometry. Using genomic DNA as the template, TCR beta VDJ and CDR3 profiling was carried out. Using its own MiXCR run on the reads, TCRdb lists one record per CDR3 protein. Seen here are about 120,000 distinct CDR3 sequences, 55% to 60% observed once, and the top ten hold roughly 30%. The sample was sorted CD4+, CD8+, or CD8+CD57+ T cells (not recorded which) from PBMCs. The receptors were sampled from a human donor with aplastic anemia.

The rearrangement uses TRBV7-7 and TRBJ2-5, with D possibly being TRBD1 or TRBD2 (5 bases each). The V gene's germline CDR1 is SSHAT and CDR2 FNYEAQ (reference sequence). The CDR3 has 15 amino acids. The V gene lost 4 bases and the J gene lost 5 bases, with 17 bases spanning the gap. CDR3 region: CASSSQPSRDETQYF. Written as DNA, the CDR3 is TGTGCCAGCAGCTCCCAACCGAGCAGGGACGAGACCCAGTACTTC.

The genes are TRBV13 and TRBJ2-3; D remains unclear. With 5 bases removed from V and 2 bases from J, the gap between germline ends came to 5 bases. The germline V gene encodes CDR1 PRHDT and CDR2 FYEKMQ (reference sequence). CDR3 length equals 12 residues. CDR3 sequence (DNA): TGTGCCAGCAGCGAGCTCACAGATACGCAGTATTTT. This translates into CASSELTDTQYF.

In this sample, this clonotype turned up a few times. This sequence joins TRBV10-3 and TRBJ1-6, with 8 bases that match TRBD1. CDR3 length: 14 residues. The germline CDR1 and CDR2 sequences are ENHRY and SYGVKD. Losses at the gene ends were 10 bases for V and 14 bases for J; bases not matched to a gene: 16. CDR3 protein: CASSRDRSSATLHF. Written as DNA, the CDR3 is TGTGCCAGCAGCCGGGACAGGTCATCTGCAACCCTCCACTTT.

V and J are TRBV19 and TRBJ2-3; possible D gene TRBD2, 5 bases. The CDR3 totals 13 residues. Germline lookup yields CDR1 LNHDA and CDR2 SQIVND (reference sequence). V shed 2 bases and J shed 3 bases, with 6 bases lying between them. The CDR3 nucleotides read TGTGCCAGTAGTATACCGGGGACAGATACGCAGTATTTT. Residues: CASSIPGTDTQYF.

The J gene is TRBJ2-7, the V gene TRBV30; D not resolved. This CDR3 has 10 amino acids. Trimming took off 5 bases at V and 2 bases at J, with 4 bases between the two ends. The V gene's germline CDR1 is GTSNPN and CDR2 SVGIG (reference sequence). The CDR3 protein is CAWGAYEQYF. DNA for the CDR3: TGTGCCTGGGGGGCCTACGAGCAGTACTTC. Complete variable domain (other parts from reference TRBV30 and TRBJ2-7): SQTIHQWPATLVQPVGSPLSLECTVEGTSNPNLYWYRQAAGRGLQLLFYSVGIGQISSEVPQNLSASRPQDRQFILSSKKLLLSDSGFYLCAWGAYEQYFGPGTRLTVT.

The chain has TRBV20-1 and TRBJ2-2, with D maybe TRBD1 (5 bases). The CDR3 contains 16 residues. CDR1 and CDR2 (germline): DFQATT, SNEGSKA (reference sequence). With 0 bases removed from V and 5 bases from J, the gap between germline ends came to 16 bases. The CDR3 DNA reads as TGCAGTGCTAGAGATCTTGGCAGGGTAGGAACCGGGGAGCTGTTTTTT. As protein: CSARDLGRVGTGELFF.

As regards this clonotype: Germline is not matched at one junction end, which may reflect a read error. The chain links TRBV11-1 to TRBJ2-3; the match to TRBD2 covers 8 bases. Germline assignment: CDR1 SGHAT and CDR2 FQDESV (reference sequence). The CDR3 length is 15 residues. In nucleotides, the CDR3 is TGTGCCAGCAGTCACCCGGGGGGGCAATCAGATACGCAGTACTTT. It specifies CASSHPGGQSDTQYF.

This clonotype was recorded a few times. J is TRBJ1-1 and V is TRBV7-8, with D perhaps matching TRBD1 (6 bases). This CDR3 has 14 amino acids. Between the trimmed V and J ends, which lost 3 bases and 1 base, there was a span of 9 bases. Germline V CDR1 and CDR2: SGHVS, FQNEAQ. The CDR3 bases are TGTGCCAGCAGCTTGCAGGGGACGAACACTGAAGCTTTCTTT. Its translation: CASSLQGTNTEAFF.

This clonotype was detected many times. This sequence joins TRBV7-6 and TRBJ1-1; no definite D call. The V gene's germline CDR1 is SGHVS and CDR2 FNYEAQ. This CDR3 has 14 residues. The V and J ends lost 4 bases and 0 bases respectively, with 9 bases between them. The CDR3 DNA sequence: TGTGCCAGCAGCTCAATAGAAGTGAACACTGAAGCTTTCTTT. Translated, it gives CASSSIEVNTEAFF. The complete variable domain, with remaining parts taken from reference TRBV7-6 and TRBJ1-1, reads GAGVSQSPRYKVTKRGQDVALRCDPISGHVSLYWYRQALGQGPEFLTYFNYEAQQDKSGLPNDRFSAERPEGSISTLTIQRTEQRDSAMYRCASSSIEVNTEAFFGQGTRLTVV.

The V and J genes are TRBV29-1 and TRBJ2-7; 13 nucleotides agree with TRBD2. V gave up 7 bases and J gave up 3 bases; unmatched junction bases: 3. Germline loops: CDR1 SQVTM, CDR2 ANQGSEA. This CDR3 spans 13 amino acids. This CDR3 reads CSAGLAGRYEQYF. The CDR3 DNA is TGCAGCGCGGGACTAGCGGGACGCTACGAGCAGTACTTC.

About this clonotype itself: As the CDR3 is not closed by the conserved phenylalanine or tryptophan, this likely results from a read error. It is unclear where the CDR3 begins or ends on the DNA, so no DNA is shown, and the CDR3 is as TCRdb lists it. The V gene is TRBV5-1, the J gene TRBJ1-6. Germline CDR1 is SGHRS and CDR2 is YFSETQ. The length of the CDR3 is 9 amino acids, counting both ends. CDR3 residues: CASSVPLSS.

This clonotype was observed a single time. The rearrangement uses TRBV9 and TRBJ1-5; D gene unclear. The ends were cut back, 0 bases at V and 3 bases at J, with 10 bases in the middle. CDR3 length: 15 residues. Germline assignment: CDR1 SGDLS and CDR2 YYNGEE. CDR3 in amino acids: CASSVGGLDNQPQHF. For the CDR3, the DNA is TGTGCCAGCAGCGTAGGCGGCCTGGACAATCAGCCCCAGCATTTT. Drawing the rest from reference TRBV9 and TRBJ1-5, the complete variable domain is DSGVTQTPKHLITATGQRVTLRCSPRSGDLSVYWYQQSLDQGLQFLIQYYNGEERAKGNILERFSAQQFPDLHSELNLSSLELGDSALYFCASSVGGLDNQPQHFGDGTRLSIL.

The chain uses TRBV25-1 and TRBJ2-1; 10 nucleotides align to TRBD2. V was clipped by 6 bases and J by 6 bases; unmatched bases: 5. This CDR3 is built from 14 residues. Germline V lookup: CDR1 MGHDK, CDR2 SYGVNS. The CDR3 bases are TGTGCCAGCAGCCGAGCGGGGGGGCTCAATGAGCAGTTCTTC. As protein: CASSRAGGLNEQFF.

The chain uses TRBV29-1 and TRBJ1-2; maybe TRBD1 (5 bases). Germline CDR1 SQVTM, CDR2 ANQGSEA. The CDR3 sequence is 13 residues long. Trimming stripped 1 base from V and 4 bases from J, with 10 bases between. The CDR3 DNA sequence: TGCAGCGTTGAAGTGGGGGATACCTATGGCTACACCTTC. It codes for CSVEVGDTYGYTF.

This chain uses TRBV7-9 with TRBJ2-7; D may be TRBD1 or TRBD2 (5 bases each). V was pared by 1 base and J by 3 bases, with 13 bases between. The germline V gene encodes CDR1 SEHNR and CDR2 FQNEAQ (reference sequence). The CDR3 sequence is 15 residues long. CDR3 nucleotide sequence: TGTGCCAGCAGCTTAGGAACGGGACGGATCTACGAGCAGTACTTC. Translated: CASSLGTGRIYEQYF.